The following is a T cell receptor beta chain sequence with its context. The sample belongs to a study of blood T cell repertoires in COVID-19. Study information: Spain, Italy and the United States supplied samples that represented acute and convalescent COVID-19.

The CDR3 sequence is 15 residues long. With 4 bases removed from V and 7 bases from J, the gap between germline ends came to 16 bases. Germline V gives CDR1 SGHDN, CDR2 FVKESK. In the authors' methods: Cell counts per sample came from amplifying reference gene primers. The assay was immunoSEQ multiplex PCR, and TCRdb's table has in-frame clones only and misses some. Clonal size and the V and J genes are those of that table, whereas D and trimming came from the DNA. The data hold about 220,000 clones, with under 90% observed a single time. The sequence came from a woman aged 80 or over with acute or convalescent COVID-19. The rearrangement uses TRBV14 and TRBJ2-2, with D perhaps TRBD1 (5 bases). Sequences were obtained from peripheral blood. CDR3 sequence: CASSPQIRQGGELFF. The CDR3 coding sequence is TGTGCCAGCAGCCCACAGATTCGCCAGGGCGGGGAGCTGTTTTTT.